This entry features one T cell receptor (beta chain) sequence. This record comes from a study of OX40 agonist ivuxolimab in advanced cancers. Here immunoSEQ multiplex PCR was the method, and the copy in TCRdb shows in-frame clones only, minus some. The sample lists tens of thousands of clones, roughly 82% occurring once. The trim removed 0 bases at V and 5 bases at J, leaving 7 bases unmatched. The CDR3 loop spans 16 amino acids. Germline-derived CDR1 and CDR2 are LGHNA and YNFKEQ. V and J are TRBV4-2 and TRBJ1-2, with 9 positions matching TRBD1. The specimen was CD4+ or CD8+ T cells sorted from blood, collected in a trial of the OX40 agonist ivuxolimab. This clonotype was sampled from an adult with an advanced solid tumor such as melanoma, head and neck, liver or kidney cancer. This CDR3 is CASSQEETGGRYGYTF. In DNA form, the CDR3 reads TGTGCCAGCAGCCAAGAGGAGACAGGGGGTCGATATGGCTACACCTTC.